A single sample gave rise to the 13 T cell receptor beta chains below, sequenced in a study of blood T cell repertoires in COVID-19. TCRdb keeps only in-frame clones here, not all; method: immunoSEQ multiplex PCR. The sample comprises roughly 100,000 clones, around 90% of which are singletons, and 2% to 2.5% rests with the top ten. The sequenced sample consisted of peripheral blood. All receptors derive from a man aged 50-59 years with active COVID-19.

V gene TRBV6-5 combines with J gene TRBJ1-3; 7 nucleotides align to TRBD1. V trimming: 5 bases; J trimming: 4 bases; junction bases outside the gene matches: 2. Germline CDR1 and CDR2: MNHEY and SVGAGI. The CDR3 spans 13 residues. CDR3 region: CASSPGQGNTIYF. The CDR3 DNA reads TGTGCCAGCAGTCCGGGACAGGGAAACACCATATATTTT.

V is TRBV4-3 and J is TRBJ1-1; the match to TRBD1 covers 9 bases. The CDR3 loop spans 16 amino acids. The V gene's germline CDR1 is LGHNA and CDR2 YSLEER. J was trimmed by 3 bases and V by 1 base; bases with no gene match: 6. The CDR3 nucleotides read TGCGCCAGCAGCCAAGGTACAGGGGGCAGGGACACTGAAGCTTTCTTT. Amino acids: CASSQGTGGRDTEAFF.

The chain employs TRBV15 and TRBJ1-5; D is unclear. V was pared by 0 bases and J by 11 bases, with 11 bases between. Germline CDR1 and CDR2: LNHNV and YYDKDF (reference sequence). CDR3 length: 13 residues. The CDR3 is CATSRDERPAQHF. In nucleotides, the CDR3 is TGTGCCACCAGCAGAGATGAGCGGCCGGCCCAGCATTTT.

The CDR3: CASSPGGDYEQYF. Written as DNA, the CDR3 is TGCGCCAGCAGCCCGGGCGGGGACTACGAGCAGTACTTC. The chain carries TRBV4-1 and TRBJ2-7, with D maybe TRBD2 (6 bases). Trimming left V 4 bases short and J 3 bases short, with 10 bases between. This CDR3 is built from 13 residues. Germline CDR1 and CDR2: MGHRA and YSYEKL.

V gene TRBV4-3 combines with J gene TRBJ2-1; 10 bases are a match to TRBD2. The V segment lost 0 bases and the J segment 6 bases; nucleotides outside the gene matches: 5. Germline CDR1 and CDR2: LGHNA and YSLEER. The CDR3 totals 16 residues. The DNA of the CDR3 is TGCGCCAGCAGCCAAGATAGGGCTAGCGGGGGCAATGAGCAGTTCTTC. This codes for CASSQDRASGGNEQFF.

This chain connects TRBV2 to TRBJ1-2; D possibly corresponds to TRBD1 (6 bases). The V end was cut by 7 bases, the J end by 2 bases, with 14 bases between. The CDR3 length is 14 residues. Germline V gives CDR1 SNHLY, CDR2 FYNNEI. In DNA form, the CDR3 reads TGTGCCAGCACCCAACAGGGCCCAAACTATGGCTACACCTTC. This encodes CASTQQGPNYGYTF.

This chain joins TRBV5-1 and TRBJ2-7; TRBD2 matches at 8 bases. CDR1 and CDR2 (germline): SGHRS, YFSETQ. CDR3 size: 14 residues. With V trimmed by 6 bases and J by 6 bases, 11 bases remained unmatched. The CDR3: CASTTTGGAPEQYF. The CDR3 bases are TGCGCCAGCACCACAACGGGAGGGGCCCCCGAGCAGTACTTC.

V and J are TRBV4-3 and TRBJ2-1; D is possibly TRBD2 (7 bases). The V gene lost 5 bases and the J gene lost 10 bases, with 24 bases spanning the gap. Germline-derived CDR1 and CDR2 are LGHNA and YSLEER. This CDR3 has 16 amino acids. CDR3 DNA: TGCGCCAGCAGCTACCTGAGAGGCGGGGGCCAGAGGGAGCAGTTCTTC. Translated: CASSYLRGGGQREQFF.

CDR3 sequence (DNA): TGTGCCAGCAGTGAATTGCAGGGGGCAGATACGCAGTATTTT. Translated: CASSELQGADTQYF. The chain links TRBV6-1 to TRBJ2-3; the match to TRBD1 covers 7 bases. V shed 2 bases and J 4 bases; nucleotides not matched to a gene: 3. Germline CDR1 is MNHNS and CDR2 is SASEGT. CDR3 size: 14 residues.

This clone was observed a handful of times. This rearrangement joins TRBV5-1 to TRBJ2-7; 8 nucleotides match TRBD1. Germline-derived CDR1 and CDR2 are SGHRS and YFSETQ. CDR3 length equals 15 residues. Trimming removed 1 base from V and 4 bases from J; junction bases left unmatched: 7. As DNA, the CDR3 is TGCGCCAGCAGCTTGAGGTCAGGGGGCTGGTACGAGCAGTACTTC. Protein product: CASSLRSGGWYEQYF.

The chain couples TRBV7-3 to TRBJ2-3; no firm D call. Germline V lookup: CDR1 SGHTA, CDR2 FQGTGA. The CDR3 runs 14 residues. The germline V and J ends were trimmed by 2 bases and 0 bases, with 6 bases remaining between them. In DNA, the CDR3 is TGTGCCAGCAGCTTACTTGGCAGCACAGATACGCAGTATTTT. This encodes CASSLLGSTDTQYF.

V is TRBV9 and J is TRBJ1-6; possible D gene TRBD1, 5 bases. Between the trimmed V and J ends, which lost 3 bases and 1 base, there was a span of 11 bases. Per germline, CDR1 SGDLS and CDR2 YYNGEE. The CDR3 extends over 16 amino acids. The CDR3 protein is CASSAGRESYNSPLHF. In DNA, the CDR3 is TGTGCCAGCAGCGCAGGGCGGGAATCCTATAATTCACCCCTCCACTTT.

CDR3 bases: TGTGCCATCAGTGAGAACCTACTAGCGGGGGGCCGAGGCTACGAGCAGTACTTC. Translating gives CAISENLLAGGRGYEQYF. V and J are TRBV10-3 and TRBJ2-7; TRBD2 agrees at 12 bases. The germline gives CDR1 ENHRY, CDR2 SYGVKD. This CDR3 region has 18 residues. Losses at the gene ends were 2 bases for V and 3 bases for J; bases not matched to a gene: 11.